This T cell receptor beta chain originates from a study of control samples from healthy donors and cancer patients. The data were produced by immunoSEQ multiplex PCR, yet TCRdb's version contains in-frame clones alone and is incomplete. Of 150,000 or so clones listed, around nine tenths are singletons. V dropped 3 bases and J dropped 0 bases, with 9 bases sitting between them. Germline loops: CDR1 KGHSH, CDR2 LQKENI. This CDR3 comprises 15 residues. The TCR originated in a woman aged 30 to 39 in good health. Sequencing was carried out using blood. The chain combines TRBV18 with TRBJ2-1; D not certain. The CDR3 DNA is TGTGCCAGCTCACCGGTCGGTAGCTCCTACAATGAGCAGTTCTTC. Translation gives CASSPVGSSYNEQFF.